The sample holds a few counts of the clone carrying this T cell receptor (beta chain). Antigen unknown. With 4 bases removed from V and 2 bases from J, the gap between germline ends came to 12 bases. Germline assignment: CDR1 SGHRS and CDR2 YFSETQ. This CDR3 comprises 14 residues. TCRdb redid the calling of the 5' RACE reads with MiXCR, one entry per CDR3 protein. The top ten clones hold 0.44% of a sample with approximately 500,000 distinct CDR3 sequences, around 15% of them seen once. The sample belongs to a study of identical twins. Study outcomes and limitations: A cross-sectional statistical analysis, not follow-up of the same donors, supported the conclusions. Out-of-frame alpha sequences common to twins exhibited an excess of low generation probability.

This same sample was also part of a study on yellow fever vaccine responses in identical twins.

Material for sequencing was CD4+ T cells sorted from blood. This clonotype was obtained from a woman under 30 in good health. The genes are TRBV5-1 and TRBJ1-1; D gene uncertain. The DNA of the CDR3 is TGCGCCAGCAGCCCCACGATGGGCAACACTGAAGCTTTCTTT. This sequence encodes CASSPTMGNTEAFF.